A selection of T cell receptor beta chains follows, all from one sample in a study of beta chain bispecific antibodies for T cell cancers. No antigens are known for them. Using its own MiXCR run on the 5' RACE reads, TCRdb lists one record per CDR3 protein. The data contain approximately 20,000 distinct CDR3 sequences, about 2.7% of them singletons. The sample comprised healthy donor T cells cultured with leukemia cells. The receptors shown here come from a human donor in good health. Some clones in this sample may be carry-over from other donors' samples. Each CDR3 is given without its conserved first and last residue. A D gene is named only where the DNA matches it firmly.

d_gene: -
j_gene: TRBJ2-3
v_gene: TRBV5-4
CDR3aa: ASSLWPVLRGDTQY

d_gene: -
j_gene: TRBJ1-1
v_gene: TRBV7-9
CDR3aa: ASSLARDTLAGRAEAF

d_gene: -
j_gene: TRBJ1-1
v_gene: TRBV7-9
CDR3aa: ASSLAFDGERLPREAF

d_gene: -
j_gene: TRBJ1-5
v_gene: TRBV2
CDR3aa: ASSEYPQGLGNQPQH

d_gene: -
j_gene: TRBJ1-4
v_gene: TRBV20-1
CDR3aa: SLYGGLANEKLF

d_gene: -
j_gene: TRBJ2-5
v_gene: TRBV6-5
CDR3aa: ASSYIGEETQY

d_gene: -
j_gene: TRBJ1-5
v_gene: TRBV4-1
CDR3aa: ASSQDLQGGNQPQH

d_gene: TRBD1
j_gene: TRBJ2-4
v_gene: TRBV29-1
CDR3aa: SGAQGGKNIQY

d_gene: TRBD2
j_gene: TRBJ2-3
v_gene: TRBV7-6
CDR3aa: ASSLTSGGTSTQY

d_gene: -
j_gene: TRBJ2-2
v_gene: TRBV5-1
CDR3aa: ASSLDRNTGELF

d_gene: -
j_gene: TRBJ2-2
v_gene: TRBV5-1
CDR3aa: ASSLIHLLTGELF

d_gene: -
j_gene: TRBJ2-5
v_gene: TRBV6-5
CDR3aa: ASSYSPWETQY

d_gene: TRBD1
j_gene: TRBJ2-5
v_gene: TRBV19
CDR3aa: ASSIWSGTGGSGETQY

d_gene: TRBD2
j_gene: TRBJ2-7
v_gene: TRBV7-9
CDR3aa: ASCSHLPGLAGGEQY

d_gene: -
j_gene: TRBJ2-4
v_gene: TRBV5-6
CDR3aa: ASSLGFRVSDIQY

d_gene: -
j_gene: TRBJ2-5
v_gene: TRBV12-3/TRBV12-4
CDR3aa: ASTPAESETQY

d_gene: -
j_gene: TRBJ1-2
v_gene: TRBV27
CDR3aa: ASSSPTDRNYGYT

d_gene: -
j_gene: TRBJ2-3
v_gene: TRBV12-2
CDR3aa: ASRTNLTGGNSSTDTQY

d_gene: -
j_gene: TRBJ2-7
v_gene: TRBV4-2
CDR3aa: ASSQDRGYEQY

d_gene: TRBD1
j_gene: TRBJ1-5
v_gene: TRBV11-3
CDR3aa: VLRQGAPNQPQH

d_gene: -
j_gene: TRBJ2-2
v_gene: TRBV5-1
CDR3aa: ASSPGDTTNTGELF

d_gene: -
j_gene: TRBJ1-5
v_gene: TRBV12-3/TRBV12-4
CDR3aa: ASSRGTQPQH

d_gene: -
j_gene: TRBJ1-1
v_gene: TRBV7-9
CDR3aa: ASSLVAGAGTEAF

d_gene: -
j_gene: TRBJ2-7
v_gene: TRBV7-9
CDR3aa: ASSLSHEQY

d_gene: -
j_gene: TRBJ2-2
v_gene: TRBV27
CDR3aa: ASSPWAGELF

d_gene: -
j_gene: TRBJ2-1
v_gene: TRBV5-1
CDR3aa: ASSLGAGDKIPVF

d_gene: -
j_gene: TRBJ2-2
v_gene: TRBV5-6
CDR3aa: ASSLVQDNTGELF

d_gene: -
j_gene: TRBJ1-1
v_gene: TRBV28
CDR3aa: ASSLGGGGNTEAF

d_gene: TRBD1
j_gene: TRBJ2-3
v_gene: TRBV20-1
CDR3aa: SVRLGVTGARGDTQY

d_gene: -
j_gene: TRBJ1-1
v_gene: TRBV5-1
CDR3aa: ASSPGGYEAF

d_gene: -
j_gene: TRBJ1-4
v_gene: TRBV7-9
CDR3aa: ASSFGQDGEKLF

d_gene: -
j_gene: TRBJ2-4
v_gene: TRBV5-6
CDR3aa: ASSLWSGRIQY

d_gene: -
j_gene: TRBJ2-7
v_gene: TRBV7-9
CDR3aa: ASSLGMEQY

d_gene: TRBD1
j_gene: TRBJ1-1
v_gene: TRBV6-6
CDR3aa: ASSPRTGGTEAF

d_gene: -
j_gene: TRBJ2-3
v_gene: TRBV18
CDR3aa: ASSPSRSADTQY